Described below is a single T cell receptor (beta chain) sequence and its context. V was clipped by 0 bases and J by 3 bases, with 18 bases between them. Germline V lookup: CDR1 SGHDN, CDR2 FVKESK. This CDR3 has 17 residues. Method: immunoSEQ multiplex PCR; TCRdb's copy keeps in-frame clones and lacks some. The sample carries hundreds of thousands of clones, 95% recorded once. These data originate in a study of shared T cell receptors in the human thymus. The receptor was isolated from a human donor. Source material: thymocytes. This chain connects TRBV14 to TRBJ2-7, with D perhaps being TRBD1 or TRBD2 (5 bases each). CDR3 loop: CASSQDRGSGPFYEQYF. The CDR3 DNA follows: TGTGCCAGCAGCCAAGATAGGGGTTCGGGACCCTTCTACGAGCAGTACTTC.